These 28 T cell receptor beta chains share one sample of origin, sequenced in a study of identical twins. TCRdb re-derived calls from the 5' RACE reads in MiXCR, one entry per CDR3 protein. The sample has 260,000 or so distinct CDR3 sequences, 6.5% to 9% seen once. The same data also went into a second study, on yellow fever vaccine responses in identical twins.

Material: CD8+ T cells sorted from blood. All receptors come from a young woman in good health.

J is TRBJ2-3 and V is TRBV5-1; weak D call: TRBD2 (5 bases). Trimming took 4 bases from V and 3 from J, leaving 15 bases between them. CDR1 and CDR2 from the germline V gene are SGHRS and YFSETQ. There are 15 residues in the CDR3. CDR3 nucleotide sequence: TGCGCCAGCAGCACCGCCGGGAAAGGGACAGATACGCAGTATTTT. Its translation is CASSTAGKGTDTQYF.

This clonotype was detected a few times. The gene calls are TRBV20-1 and TRBJ2-7, with D possibly being TRBD1 (7 bases). Trimming left V 2 bases short and J 4 bases short, with 12 bases between. The CDR3 sequence is 13 residues long. Germline CDR1 reads DFQATT; CDR2 reads SNEGSKA (reference sequence). The CDR3 is CSARSRGAYEQYV. The CDR3 DNA is TGCAGTGCTAGATCCAGGGGGGCATACGAGCAGTACGTC.

The gene calls are TRBV2 and TRBJ2-2; weak D call: TRBD2 (6 bases). The germline V gene encodes CDR1 SNHLY and CDR2 FYNNEI. The CDR3 is 16 amino acids. With 4 bases removed from V and 5 bases from J, the gap between germline ends came to 17 bases. This chain's CDR3 is CASSVVNSGLTGELFF. CDR3 nucleotides: TGTGCCAGCAGTGTAGTGAATAGCGGACTTACCGGGGAGCTGTTTTTT.

This clonotype has a handful of counts. The CDR3 region is CASRAGTGMTGELFF. In nucleotides, the CDR3 is TGTGCCAGCAGGGCCGGGACAGGGATGACCGGGGAGCTGTTTTTT. The rearrangement joins TRBV7-9 to TRBJ2-2; TRBD1 aligns across 9 bases. This CDR3 has 15 residues. J gave up 5 bases and V 6 bases, and 7 bases lay outside the gene matches. In germline, CDR1 is SEHNR, CDR2 FQNEAQ (reference sequence).

This sequence joins TRBV7-9 and TRBJ2-1, with 9 bases fitting TRBD2. The V gene's germline CDR1 is SEHNR and CDR2 FQNEAQ (reference sequence). The CDR3 totals 15 residues. Unmatched junction bases numbered 4, after V lost 1 base and J lost 6 bases. Here the CDR3 DNA reads TGTGCCAGCAGCTTAGGCCCTAGCGGGGCCAATGAGCAGTTCTTC. It codes for CASSLGPSGANEQFF.

This clonotype was detected ten times or more. In DNA form, the CDR3 reads TGTGCCAGCAGTTTAACGGACTCGTACCAAGAGACCCAGTACTTC. Its protein is CASSLTDSYQETQYF. The rearrangement joins TRBV28 to TRBJ2-5; a possible D gene is TRBD2 (5 bases). Trimming took 2 bases from V and 0 from J, leaving 10 bases between them. Germline CDR1 MDHEN, CDR2 SYDVKM. This CDR3 spans 15 amino acids.

The rearrangement joins TRBV7-9 to TRBJ2-1; 7 positions agree with TRBD2. The CDR3 covers 16 residues. From germline, CDR1 is SEHNR and CDR2 FQNEAQ (reference sequence). Trimming cost V 5 bases and J 8 bases; bases outside gene matches: 15. CDR3 nucleotide sequence: TGTGCCAGCAGCCCCGTGGGGGGGAGGGCCGGTTATGAGCAGTTCTTC. Amino acids: CASSPVGGRAGYEQFF.

This clonotype came up many times. The rearrangement uses TRBV4-1 and TRBJ1-4; D unresolved. Per germline, CDR1 MGHRA and CDR2 YSYEKL. The V and J ends lost 2 bases and 6 bases respectively, with 10 bases between them. This CDR3 has 14 amino acids. For the CDR3, the DNA is TGCGCCAGCAGCCAATCCACTTATTATGAAAAACTGTTTTTT. Encoded protein: CASSQSTYYEKLFF.

In its sample, this clonotype was seen a few times. The CDR3 does not close with the conserved phenylalanine or tryptophan, likely indicating a read error. The CDR3 here is CASSQAPSLTNEKLFV. CDR3 coding DNA: TGTGCCAGCAGCCAGGCCCCCAGCCTAACTAATGAAAAACTGTTTGTT. The chain is built from TRBV4-2 and TRBJ1-4; unclear D gene. Germline V gene lookup returns CDR1 LGHNA and CDR2 YNFKEQ. This CDR3 spans 16 amino acids. The V gene lost 3 bases and the J gene lost 1 base, with 12 bases spanning the gap.

The chain couples TRBV28 to TRBJ1-1, with D possibly TRBD1 on 5 matching bases. The CDR3 has 17 residues. With 2 bases removed from V and 2 bases from J, the gap between germline ends came to 18 bases. CDR1 and CDR2 from the germline V gene are MDHEN and SYDVKM. The DNA for the CDR3 is TGTGCCAGCAGTTTAGCTCAGGGCAGCCTTTTTAACACTGAAGCTTTCTTT. Its protein product is CASSLAQGSLFNTEAFF.

This clonotype was counted only a few times. V usage is TRBV29-1 and J usage is TRBJ2-5; D ambiguous. In germline, CDR1 is SQVTM, CDR2 ANQGSEA. The CDR3 has 11 amino acids. V was pared by 1 base and J by 5 bases, with 5 bases between. CDR3 protein: CSVEGWETQYF. The CDR3, as DNA: TGCAGCGTTGAAGGTTGGGAGACCCAGTACTTC.

The chain combines TRBV5-1 with TRBJ2-7; D could derive from TRBD1 or TRBD2 (6 bases each). CDR1 and CDR2 from the germline V gene are SGHRS and YFSETQ. The CDR3 covers 15 residues. The V gene lost 10 bases and the J gene lost 3 bases, with 23 bases spanning the gap. The CDR3 bases are TGCGCCGCCAATCCCGGGAGACAGGACAACTACGAGCAGTACGTC. Its protein is CAANPGRQDNYEQYV.

This clonotype was seen a few times. The genes are TRBV6-6 and TRBJ2-3, with D uncertain. Deletions cut 5 bases from V and 5 bases from J, with 5 bases between. This CDR3 region has 11 residues. Germline loops: CDR1 MNHNY, CDR2 SVGAGI (reference sequence). The DNA of the CDR3 is TGTGCCAGCAGTGCAGTAGATACGCAGTATTTT. Translating gives CASSAVDTQYF.

This clonotype was observed many times. The gene calls are TRBV19 and TRBJ2-2, with 9 bases lining up with TRBD1. The CDR3 totals 16 residues. The germline V gene encodes CDR1 LNHDA and CDR2 SQIVND (reference sequence). J gave up 5 bases and V 5 bases, and 9 bases lay outside the gene matches. DNA for the CDR3: TGTGCCAGTAGTGACTACAGGGGGCGCGGAACCGGGGAGCTGTTTTTT. It codes for CASSDYRGRGTGELFF.

This clonotype showed up many times. The CDR3 loop reads CATSDVHRNTGELFF. The CDR3 DNA is TGTGCCACCAGTGATGTACACAGGAACACCGGGGAGCTGTTTTTT. The chain uses TRBV24-1 and TRBJ2-2, with D uncertain. V was cut by 3 bases and J by 1 base, with 8 bases left in between. The CDR3 sequence is 15 residues long. Germline CDR1 KGHDR, CDR2 SFDVKD.

This clonotype was observed at least ten times. V usage is TRBV20-1 and J usage is TRBJ1-2; 7 nucleotides align to TRBD1. The CDR3 sequence is 12 residues long. The V and J ends lost 8 bases and 3 bases, in that order; junction bases with no gene match: 6. CDR1 and CDR2 (germline): DFQATT, SNEGSKA (reference sequence). Written as DNA, the CDR3 is TGCAGTTTCGGGACAGACTACTATGGCTACACCTTC. It codes for CSFGTDYYGYTF.

This clonotype occurred a few times. V gene TRBV28 combines with J gene TRBJ1-1; D possibly corresponds to TRBD1 (6 bases). Germline-derived CDR1 and CDR2 are MDHEN and SYDVKM. The CDR3 covers 15 residues. Trimming stripped 5 bases from V and 0 bases from J, with 13 bases between. The CDR3 DNA reads as TGTGCCAGCAGTACCCCCAGGGGAATGAACACTGAAGCTTTCTTT. This gives the protein CASSTPRGMNTEAFF.

V usage is TRBV27 and J usage is TRBJ1-1; D ambiguous. The CDR3 spans 14 residues. The V end lost 0 bases, the J end lost 0 bases, and 5 bases lay between the germline ends. Germline CDR1 MNHEY, CDR2 SMNVEV (reference sequence). The CDR3 is CASSLSPLNTEAFF. CDR3 nucleotide sequence: TGTGCCAGCAGTTTATCCCCATTGAACACTGAAGCTTTCTTT.

There are a few counts of this clonotype. The rearrangement links TRBV6-5 to TRBJ2-1; 10 nucleotides agree with TRBD2. V was pared by 2 bases and J by 5 bases, with 12 bases of the junction left unmatched. Germline values: CDR1 MNHEY, CDR2 SVGAGI. CDR3 length equals 18 residues. CDR3 in amino acids: CASSYPQGEREGDNEQFF. CDR3 nucleotides: TGTGCCAGCAGTTACCCACAGGGGGAGCGGGAGGGTGACAATGAGCAGTTCTTC.

This clonotype was detected only a few times. The chain combines TRBV29-1 with TRBJ2-2; D is unclear. The CDR3 has 11 residues. Germline CDR1 is SQVTM and CDR2 is ANQGSEA. Trimming took 7 bases from V and 6 from J, leaving 9 bases between them. The CDR3 DNA reads as TGCAGCGCCAAGTCCTCCGGGGAGCTGTTTTTT. This sequence encodes CSAKSSGELFF.

This clonotype was counted many times. The chain joins TRBV2 to TRBJ1-1; D is perhaps TRBD1 (5 bases). This CDR3 has 14 amino acids. Germline CDR1 is SNHLY and CDR2 is FYNNEI. V was trimmed by 0 bases and J by 4 bases, leaving 9 bases between them. The CDR3 is CASSEALRGTEAFF. The CDR3 DNA follows: TGTGCCAGCAGTGAAGCGCTAAGGGGCACTGAAGCTTTCTTT.

This clonotype was recorded at least ten times. The chain couples TRBV29-1 to TRBJ2-3; D gene uncertain. The ends were cut back, 1 base at V and 6 bases at J, with 17 bases in the middle. This CDR3 spans 15 amino acids. The germline CDR1 and CDR2 sequences are SQVTM and ANQGSEA. CDR3 protein: CSVEGLWSSRDTQYF. CDR3 nucleotide sequence: TGCAGCGTTGAAGGTCTATGGTCGTCGAGGGATACGCAGTATTTT.

This clonotype was seen more than once but under ten times. The chain carries TRBV7-9 and TRBJ2-5, with TRBD1 as a possible D gene (6 bases). Per germline, CDR1 SEHNR and CDR2 FQNEAQ (reference sequence). V lost 4 bases and J lost 2, with 17 bases in between. This CDR3 is 16 amino acids long. The CDR3 sequence: CASSSPADRIQETQYF. In DNA form, the CDR3 reads TGTGCCAGCAGCTCCCCAGCAGACAGGATACAAGAGACCCAGTACTTC.

V usage is TRBV29-1 and J usage is TRBJ2-7; weak D call: TRBD1 (6 bases). Trimming pared 7 bases from V and 1 base from J, leaving 23 bases between. Germline loops: CDR1 SQVTM, CDR2 ANQGSEA. The CDR3 totals 16 residues. The CDR3 here is CSAVPVAGAHSYEQYF. In nucleotides, the CDR3 is TGCAGCGCCGTCCCGGTTGCAGGGGCGCATTCCTACGAGCAGTACTTC.

CDR3 DNA: TGTGCCAGCAGTTTATATGGAGAGGGGGGCTACACCTTC. This sequence encodes CASSLYGEGGYTF. The chain uses TRBV28 and TRBJ1-2; possible D gene TRBD1, 5 bases. CDR1 MDHEN and CDR2 SYDVKM come from the germline V gene. V was trimmed by 1 base and J by 8 bases, leaving 11 bases between them. CDR3 size: 13 residues.

Only a few counts were recorded for this clonotype. V is TRBV27 and J is TRBJ2-1; possibly TRBD2 for D (6 bases). Looked up from germline, CDR1 is MNHEY and CDR2 is SMNVEV (reference sequence). The CDR3 is made up of 15 amino acids. The V gene lost 8 bases and the J gene lost 6 bases, with 20 bases spanning the gap. The CDR3 loop reads CASSSGPGVGNEQFF. In DNA form, the CDR3 reads TGTGCCAGCTCCTCGGGACCGGGGGTGGGCAATGAGCAGTTCTTC.

Here the CDR3 DNA reads TGCGCCAGCACTGTGGCAAATGAGCAGTTCTTC. Its translation: CASTVANEQFF. V usage is TRBV10-2 and J usage is TRBJ2-1; D ambiguous. The germline CDR1 and CDR2 sequences are WSHSY and SAAADI. V was cut by 7 bases and J by 7 bases, with 8 bases left in between. CDR3 length: 11 residues.

The chain combines TRBV7-8 with TRBJ2-1; no clear D. The CDR3 runs 13 residues. Germline V gene data show CDR1 as SGHVS and CDR2 as FQNEAQ. V gave up 2 bases and J gave up 2 bases, with 4 bases separating them. The CDR3 loop is CASSLRAYNEQFF. In DNA, the CDR3 is TGTGCCAGCAGCTTAAGAGCCTACAATGAGCAGTTCTTC. The variable domain in full, completed from reference TRBV7-8 and TRBJ2-1, reads GAGVSQSPRYKVAKRGQDVALRCDPISGHVSLFWYQQALGQGPEFLTYFQNEAQLDKSGLPSDRFFAERPEGSVSTLKIQRTQQEDSAVYLCASSLRAYNEQFFGPGTRLTVL.